This T cell receptor beta chain appears in the sequencing data of a study of blood T cells in healthy people across ages. The study, taken as a whole, reports: Greater diversity and more naive CD4+ cells were seen in long-lived donors than in aged donors. Getting older went along with TCR beta diversity per million T cells dropping roughly linearly.

A second about 6 to 12 cycle PCR used barcoded and J-beta primers. MiXCR, run by TCRdb on the 5' RACE reads, gives a single entry per CDR3 protein. There are approximately 900,000 distinct CDR3 sequences in the sample; around 46% occur only once, and around an eighth lies in the top ten. In its sample, this clonotype was seen a few times. Its antigen is unknown. Sequences were obtained from blood. The TCR comes from a man aged 30 to 45 in good health.

The CDR3 sequence: CASSYAGETYEQYF. The CDR3, as DNA: TGTGCCAGCAGTTACGCGGGGGAGACCTACGAGCAGTACTTC. This chain links TRBV6-5 with TRBJ2-7; 7 bases align to TRBD2. This CDR3 region has 14 residues. Germline V gives CDR1 MNHEY, CDR2 SVGAGI. Germline trimming cut 2 bases from V and 2 bases from J; bases unmatched to any gene: 3.